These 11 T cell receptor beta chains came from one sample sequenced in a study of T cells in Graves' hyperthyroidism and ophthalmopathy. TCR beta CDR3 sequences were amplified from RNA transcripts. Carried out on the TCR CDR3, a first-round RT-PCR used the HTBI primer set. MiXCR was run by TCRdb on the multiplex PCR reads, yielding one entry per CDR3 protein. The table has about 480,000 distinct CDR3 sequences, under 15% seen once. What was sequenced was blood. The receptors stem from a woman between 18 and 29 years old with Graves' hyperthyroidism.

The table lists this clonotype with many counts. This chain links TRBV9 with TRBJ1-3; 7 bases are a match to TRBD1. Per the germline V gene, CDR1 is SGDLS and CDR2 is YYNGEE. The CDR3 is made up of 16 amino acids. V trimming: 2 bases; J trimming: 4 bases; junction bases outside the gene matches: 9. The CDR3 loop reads CASSVAGTADGNTIYF. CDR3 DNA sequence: TGTGCCAGCAGCGTGGCCGGGACAGCCGACGGAAACACCATATATTTT.

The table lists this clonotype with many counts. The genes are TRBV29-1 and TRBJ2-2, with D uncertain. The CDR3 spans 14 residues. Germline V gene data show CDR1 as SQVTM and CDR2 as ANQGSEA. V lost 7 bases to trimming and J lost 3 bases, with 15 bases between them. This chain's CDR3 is CSAEGSGYTGELFF. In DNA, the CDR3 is TGCAGCGCCGAAGGTTCCGGGTACACCGGGGAGCTGTTTTTT.

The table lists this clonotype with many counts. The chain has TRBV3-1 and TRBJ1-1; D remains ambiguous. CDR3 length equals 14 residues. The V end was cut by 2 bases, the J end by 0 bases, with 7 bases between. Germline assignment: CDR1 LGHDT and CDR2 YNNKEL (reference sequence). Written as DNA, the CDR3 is TGTGCCAGCAGCCAAAACCGGGTGAACACTGAAGCTTTCTTT. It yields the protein CASSQNRVNTEAFF.

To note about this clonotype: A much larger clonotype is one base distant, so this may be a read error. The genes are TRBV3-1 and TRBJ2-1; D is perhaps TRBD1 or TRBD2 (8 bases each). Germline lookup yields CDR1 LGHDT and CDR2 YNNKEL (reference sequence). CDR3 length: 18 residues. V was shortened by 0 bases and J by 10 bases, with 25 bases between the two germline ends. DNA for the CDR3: TGTGCCAGCAGCCAAGAATGGGGGACAGGTAGCGGGAAGGAAGAGCAGTTCTTC. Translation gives CASSQEWGTGSGKEEQFF.

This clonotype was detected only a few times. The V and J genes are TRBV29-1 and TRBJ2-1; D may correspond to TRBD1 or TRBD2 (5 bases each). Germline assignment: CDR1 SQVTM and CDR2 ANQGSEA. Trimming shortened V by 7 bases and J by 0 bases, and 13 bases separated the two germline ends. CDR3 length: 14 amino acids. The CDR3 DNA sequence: TGCAGCGCCGGGGCCGCTAGCTCCTACAATGAGCAGTTCTTC. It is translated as CSAGAASSYNEQFF.

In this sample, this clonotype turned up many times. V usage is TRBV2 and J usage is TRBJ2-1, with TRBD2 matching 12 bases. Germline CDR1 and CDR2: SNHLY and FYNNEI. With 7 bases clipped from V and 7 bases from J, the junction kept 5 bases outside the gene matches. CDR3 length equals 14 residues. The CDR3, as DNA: TGTGCCAGCATAAGGACTAGCGGGACGAATGAGCAGTTCTTC. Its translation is CASIRTSGTNEQFF.

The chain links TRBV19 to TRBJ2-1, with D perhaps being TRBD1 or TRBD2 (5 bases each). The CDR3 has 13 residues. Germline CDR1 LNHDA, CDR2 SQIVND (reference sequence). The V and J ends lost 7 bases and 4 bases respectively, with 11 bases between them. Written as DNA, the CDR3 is TGTGCCAGTAATGAGGGGCAATACAATGAGCAGTTCTTC. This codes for CASNEGQYNEQFF.

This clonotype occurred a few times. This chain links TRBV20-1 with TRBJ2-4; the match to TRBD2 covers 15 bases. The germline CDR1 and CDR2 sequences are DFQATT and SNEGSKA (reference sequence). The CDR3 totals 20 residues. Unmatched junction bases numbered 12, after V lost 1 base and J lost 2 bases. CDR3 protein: CSARADPGLAGGQSKNIQYF. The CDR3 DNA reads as TGCAGTGCTAGAGCCGATCCGGGACTAGCGGGAGGCCAATCCAAAAACATTCAGTACTTC.

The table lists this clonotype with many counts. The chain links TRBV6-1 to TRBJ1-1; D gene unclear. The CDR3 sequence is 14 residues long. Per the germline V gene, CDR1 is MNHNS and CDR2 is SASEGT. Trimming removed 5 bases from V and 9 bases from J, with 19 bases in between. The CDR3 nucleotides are TGTGCCAGCAGTCTTTTGGACGGGCTCGGGAAAGCTTTCTTT. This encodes CASSLLDGLGKAFF.

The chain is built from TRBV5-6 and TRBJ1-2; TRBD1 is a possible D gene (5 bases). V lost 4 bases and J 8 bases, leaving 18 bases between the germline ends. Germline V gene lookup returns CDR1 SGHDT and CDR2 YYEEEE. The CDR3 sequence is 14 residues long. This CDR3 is CASSKGTEQPGYTF. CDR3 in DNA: TGTGCCAGCAGCAAGGGGACGGAGCAACCGGGCTACACCTTC.

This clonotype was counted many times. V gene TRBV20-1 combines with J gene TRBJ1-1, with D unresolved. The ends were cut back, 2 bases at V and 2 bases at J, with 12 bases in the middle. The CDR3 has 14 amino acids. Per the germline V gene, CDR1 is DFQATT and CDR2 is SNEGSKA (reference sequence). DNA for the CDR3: TGCAGTGCTAGACGTGTCCAGGACAACACTGAAGCTTTCTTT. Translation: CSARRVQDNTEAFF.